This T cell receptor (beta chain) is drawn from a study of T cells after yellow fever vaccination. Findings and caveats of the study: A secondary response was less intense yet reached its peak sooner, at day 5 versus 15.

The CDR3 runs 13 residues. CDR1 is MGHDK, CDR2 SYGVNS, per germline. The V segment lost 5 bases and the J segment 5 bases; nucleotides outside the gene matches: 3. Universal primer sites and UMIs were introduced during 5'RACE template-switching synthesis of TCR cDNA. From the 5' RACE reads, TCRdb called clonotypes with MiXCR, one entry per CDR3 protein. The table has 250,000 to 350,000 distinct CDR3 sequences, approximately 10% seen once; the top ten hold 3% to 4%. A note on this clonotype: What it binds is not known.

The sequencing used CD4+ T cells sorted from PBMCs, collected 5 days after the yellow fever booster vaccination. The TCR sequence derives from a man between 18 and 35 years old who received the YFV17D yellow fever vaccine. The genes are TRBV25-1 and TRBJ2-3; 8 nucleotides line up with TRBD2. The CDR3 spells CASSSAGGDTQYF. The CDR3 bases are TGTGCCAGCAGTTCTGCGGGGGGAGATACGCAGTATTTT.